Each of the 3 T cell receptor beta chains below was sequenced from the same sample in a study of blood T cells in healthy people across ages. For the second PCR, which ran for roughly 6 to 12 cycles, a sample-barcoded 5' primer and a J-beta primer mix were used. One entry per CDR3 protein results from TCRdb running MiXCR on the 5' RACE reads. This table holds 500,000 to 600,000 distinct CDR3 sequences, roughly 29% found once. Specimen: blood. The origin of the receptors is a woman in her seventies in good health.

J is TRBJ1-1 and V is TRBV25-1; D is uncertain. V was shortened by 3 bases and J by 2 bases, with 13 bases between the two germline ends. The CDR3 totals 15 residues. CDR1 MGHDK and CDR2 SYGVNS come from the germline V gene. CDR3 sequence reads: CASSDPGSGNTEAFF. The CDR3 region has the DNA TGTGCCAGCAGTGATCCTGGGTCGGGAAACACTGAAGCTTTCTTT.

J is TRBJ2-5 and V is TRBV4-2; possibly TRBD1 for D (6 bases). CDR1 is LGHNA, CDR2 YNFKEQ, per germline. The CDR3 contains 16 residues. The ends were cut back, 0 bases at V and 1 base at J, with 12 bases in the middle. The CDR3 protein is CASSQDLARGQETQYF. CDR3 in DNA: TGTGCCAGCAGCCAAGACCTGGCCAGGGGCCAAGAGACCCAGTACTTC.

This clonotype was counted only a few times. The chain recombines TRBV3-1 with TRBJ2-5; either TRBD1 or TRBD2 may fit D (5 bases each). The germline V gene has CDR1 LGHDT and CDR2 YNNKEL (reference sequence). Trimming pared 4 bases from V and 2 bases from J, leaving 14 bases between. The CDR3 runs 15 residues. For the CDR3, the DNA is TGTGCCAGCAGCCCCCTTAAGAGGGGTCAAGAGACCCAGTACTTC. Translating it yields CASSPLKRGQETQYF.